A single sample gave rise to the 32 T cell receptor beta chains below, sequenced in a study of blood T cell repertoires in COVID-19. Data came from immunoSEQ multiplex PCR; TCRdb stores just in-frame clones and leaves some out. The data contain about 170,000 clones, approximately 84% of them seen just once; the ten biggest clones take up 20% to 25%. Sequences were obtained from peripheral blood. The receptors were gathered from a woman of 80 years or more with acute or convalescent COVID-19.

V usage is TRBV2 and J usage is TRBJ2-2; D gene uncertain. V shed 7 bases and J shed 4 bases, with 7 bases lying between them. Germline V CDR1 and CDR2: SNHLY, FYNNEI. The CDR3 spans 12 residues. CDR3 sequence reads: CASTPGTGELFF. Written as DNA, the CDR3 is TGTGCCAGCACGCCAGGCACCGGGGAGCTGTTTTTT.

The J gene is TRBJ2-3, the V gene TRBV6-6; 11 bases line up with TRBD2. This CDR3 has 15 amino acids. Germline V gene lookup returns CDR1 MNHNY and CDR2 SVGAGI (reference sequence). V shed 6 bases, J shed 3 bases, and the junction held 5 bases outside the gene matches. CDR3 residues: CASSVAGGPTDTQYF. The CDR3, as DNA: TGTGCCAGCAGCGTAGCGGGAGGGCCGACAGATACGCAGTATTTT.

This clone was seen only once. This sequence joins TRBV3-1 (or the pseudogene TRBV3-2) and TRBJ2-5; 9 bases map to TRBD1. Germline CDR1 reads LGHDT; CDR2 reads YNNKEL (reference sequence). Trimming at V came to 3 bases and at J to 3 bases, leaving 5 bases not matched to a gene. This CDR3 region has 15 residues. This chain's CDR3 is CASSHLQGAEETQYF. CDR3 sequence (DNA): TGTGCCAGCAGCCACTTACAGGGGGCCGAAGAGACCCAGTACTTC.

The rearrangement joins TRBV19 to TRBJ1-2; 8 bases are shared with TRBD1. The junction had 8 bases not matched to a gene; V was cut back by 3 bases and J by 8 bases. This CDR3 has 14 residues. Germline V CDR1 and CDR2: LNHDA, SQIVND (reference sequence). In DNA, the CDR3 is TGTGCCAGTAGTATTTTTGGACAGGGCATAGGCTACACCTTC. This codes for CASSIFGQGIGYTF.

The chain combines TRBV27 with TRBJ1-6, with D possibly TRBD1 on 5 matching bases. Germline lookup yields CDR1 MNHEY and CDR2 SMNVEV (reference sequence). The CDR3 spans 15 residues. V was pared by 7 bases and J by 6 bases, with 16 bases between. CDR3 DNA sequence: TGTGCCAGCACCTCGACAGCCACCCGTAATTCACCCCTCCACTTT. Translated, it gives CASTSTATRNSPLHF.

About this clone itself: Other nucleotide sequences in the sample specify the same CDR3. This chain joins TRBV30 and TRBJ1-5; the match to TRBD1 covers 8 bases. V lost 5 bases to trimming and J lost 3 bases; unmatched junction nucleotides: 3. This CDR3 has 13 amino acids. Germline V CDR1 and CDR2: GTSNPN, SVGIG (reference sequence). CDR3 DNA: TGTGCCTGGTCGACAGGGGACAATCAGCCCCAGCATTTT. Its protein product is CAWSTGDNQPQHF.

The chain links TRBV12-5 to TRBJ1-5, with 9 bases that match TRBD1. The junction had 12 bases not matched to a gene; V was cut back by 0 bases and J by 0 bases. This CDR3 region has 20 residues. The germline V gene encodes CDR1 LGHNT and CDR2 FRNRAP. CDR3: CASGLVQGTGILGSNQPQHF. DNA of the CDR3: TGTGCTAGTGGTTTGGTACAGGGGACAGGGATCTTGGGTAGCAATCAGCCCCAGCATTTT.

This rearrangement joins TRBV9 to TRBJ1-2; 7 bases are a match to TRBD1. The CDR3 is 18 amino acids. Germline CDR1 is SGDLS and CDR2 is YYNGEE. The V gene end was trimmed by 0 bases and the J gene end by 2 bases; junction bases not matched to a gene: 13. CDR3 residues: CASSVALRGTVPNYGYTF. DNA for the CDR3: TGTGCCAGCAGCGTAGCTTTAAGGGGGACAGTTCCCAACTATGGCTACACCTTC.

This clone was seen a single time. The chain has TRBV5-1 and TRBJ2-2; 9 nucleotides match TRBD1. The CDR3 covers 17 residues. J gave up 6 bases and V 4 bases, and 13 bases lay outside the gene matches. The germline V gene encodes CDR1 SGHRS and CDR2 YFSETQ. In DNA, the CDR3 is TGCGCCAGCAGCGAAAACCCCGGACAGGGGAGTCCCGGGGAGCTGTTTTTT. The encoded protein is CASSENPGQGSPGELFF.

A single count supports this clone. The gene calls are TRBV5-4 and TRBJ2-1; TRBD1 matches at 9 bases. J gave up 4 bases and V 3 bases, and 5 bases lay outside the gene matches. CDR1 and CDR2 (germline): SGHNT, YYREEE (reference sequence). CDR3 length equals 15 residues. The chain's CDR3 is CASSSPGQGYNEQFF. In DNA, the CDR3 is TGTGCCAGCAGCTCCCCGGGACAGGGTTACAATGAGCAGTTCTTC.

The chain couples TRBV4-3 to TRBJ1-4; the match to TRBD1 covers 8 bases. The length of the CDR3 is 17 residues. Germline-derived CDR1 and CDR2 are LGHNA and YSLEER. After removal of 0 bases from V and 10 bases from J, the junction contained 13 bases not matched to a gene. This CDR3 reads CASSQDHTQGAFRKLFF. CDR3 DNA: TGCGCCAGCAGCCAAGATCATACGCAGGGGGCGTTTCGAAAACTGTTTTTT.

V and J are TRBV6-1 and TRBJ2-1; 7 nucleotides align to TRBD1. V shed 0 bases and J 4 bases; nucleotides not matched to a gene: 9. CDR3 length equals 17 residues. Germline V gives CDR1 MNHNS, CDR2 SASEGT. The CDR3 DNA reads TGTGCCAGCAGTGAAGCCACTCGGGACAGTGTTTACAATGAGCAGTTCTTC. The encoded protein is CASSEATRDSVYNEQFF.

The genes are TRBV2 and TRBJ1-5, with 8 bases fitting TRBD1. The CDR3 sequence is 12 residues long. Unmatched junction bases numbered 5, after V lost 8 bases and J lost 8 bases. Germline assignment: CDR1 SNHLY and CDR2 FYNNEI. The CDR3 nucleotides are TGTGCCAGCGCAGGGGGCGCAGAGCCCCAGCATTTT. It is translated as CASAGGAEPQHF.

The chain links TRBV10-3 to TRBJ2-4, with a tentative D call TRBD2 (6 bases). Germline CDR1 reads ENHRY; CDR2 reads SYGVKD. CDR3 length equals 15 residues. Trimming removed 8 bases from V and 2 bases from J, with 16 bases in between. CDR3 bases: TGTGCCATCTCGGAGGAGGGACGTTCCAAAAACATTCAGTACTTC. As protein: CAISEEGRSKNIQYF.

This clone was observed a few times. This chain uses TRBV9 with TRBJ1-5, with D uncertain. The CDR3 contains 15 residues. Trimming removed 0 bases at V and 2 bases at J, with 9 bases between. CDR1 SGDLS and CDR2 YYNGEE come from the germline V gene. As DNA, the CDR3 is TGTGCCAGCAGCGTAGATGGAGGCGGCAATCAGCCCCAGCATTTT. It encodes CASSVDGGGNQPQHF.

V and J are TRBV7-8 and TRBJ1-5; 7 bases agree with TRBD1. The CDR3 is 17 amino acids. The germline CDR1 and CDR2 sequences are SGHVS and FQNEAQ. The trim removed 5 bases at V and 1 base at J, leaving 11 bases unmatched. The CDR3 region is CASSRGEGALSNQPQHF. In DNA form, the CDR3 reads TGTGCCAGCAGCCGGGGTGAGGGGGCCTTGAGCAATCAGCCCCAGCATTTT.

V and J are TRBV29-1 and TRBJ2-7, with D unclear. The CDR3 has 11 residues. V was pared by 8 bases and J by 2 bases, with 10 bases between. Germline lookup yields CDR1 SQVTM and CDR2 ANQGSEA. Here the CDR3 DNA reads TGCAGCATCGTCCTCGCCTACGAGCAGTACTTC. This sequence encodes CSIVLAYEQYF.

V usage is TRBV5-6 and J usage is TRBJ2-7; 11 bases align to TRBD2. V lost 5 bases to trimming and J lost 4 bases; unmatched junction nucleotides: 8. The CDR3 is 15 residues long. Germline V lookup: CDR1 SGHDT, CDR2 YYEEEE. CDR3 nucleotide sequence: TGTGCCAGCAGTTTTCCGGGACTAGCGGTATACGAGCAGTACTTC. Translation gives CASSFPGLAVYEQYF.

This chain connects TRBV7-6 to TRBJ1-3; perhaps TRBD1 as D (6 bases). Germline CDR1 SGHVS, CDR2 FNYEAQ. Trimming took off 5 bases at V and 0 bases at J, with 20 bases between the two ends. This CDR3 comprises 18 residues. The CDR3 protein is CASSPEPGQISSGNTIYF. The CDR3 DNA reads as TGTGCCAGCAGCCCCGAACCCGGACAGATTAGCTCTGGAAACACCATATATTTT.

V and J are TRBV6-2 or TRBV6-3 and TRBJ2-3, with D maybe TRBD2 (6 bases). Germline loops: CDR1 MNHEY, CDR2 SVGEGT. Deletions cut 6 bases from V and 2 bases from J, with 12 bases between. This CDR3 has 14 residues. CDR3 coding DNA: TGTGCCAGCAGCGAGGGACTGTTCACAGATACGCAGTATTTT. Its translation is CASSEGLFTDTQYF.

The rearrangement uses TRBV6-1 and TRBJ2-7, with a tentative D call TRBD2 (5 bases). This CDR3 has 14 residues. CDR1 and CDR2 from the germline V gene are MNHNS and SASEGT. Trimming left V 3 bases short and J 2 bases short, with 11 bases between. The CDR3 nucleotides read TGTGCCAGCAGTGACACCCGGGAACCCTACGAGCAGTACTTC. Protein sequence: CASSDTREPYEQYF.

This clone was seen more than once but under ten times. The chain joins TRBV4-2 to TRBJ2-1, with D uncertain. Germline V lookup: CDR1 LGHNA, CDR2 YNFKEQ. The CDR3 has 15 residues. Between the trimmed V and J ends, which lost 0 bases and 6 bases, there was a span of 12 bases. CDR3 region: CASSQDGLEGNEQFF. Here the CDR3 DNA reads TGTGCCAGCAGCCAAGATGGCCTAGAAGGCAATGAGCAGTTCTTC.

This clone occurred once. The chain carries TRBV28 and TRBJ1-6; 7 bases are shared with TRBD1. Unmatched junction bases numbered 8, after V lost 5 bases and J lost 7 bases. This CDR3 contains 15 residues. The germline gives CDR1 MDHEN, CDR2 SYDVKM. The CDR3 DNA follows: TGTGCCAGCAGTCCACAGGGGATCGTAAATTCACCCCTCCACTTT. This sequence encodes CASSPQGIVNSPLHF.

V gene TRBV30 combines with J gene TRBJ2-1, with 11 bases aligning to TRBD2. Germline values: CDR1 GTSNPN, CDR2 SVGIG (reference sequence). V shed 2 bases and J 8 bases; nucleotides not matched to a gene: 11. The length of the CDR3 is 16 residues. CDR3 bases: TGTGCCTGGAGTTCAGGACTAGCGGGCTATTTGGATGAGCAGTTCTTC. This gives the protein CAWSSGLAGYLDEQFF.

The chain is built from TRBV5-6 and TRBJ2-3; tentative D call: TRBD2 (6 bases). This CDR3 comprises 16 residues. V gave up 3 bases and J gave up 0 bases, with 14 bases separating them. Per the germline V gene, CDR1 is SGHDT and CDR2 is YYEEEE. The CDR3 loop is CASSYSGLRSTDTQYF. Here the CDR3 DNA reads TGTGCCAGCAGCTACTCTGGACTACGTAGCACAGATACGCAGTATTTT.

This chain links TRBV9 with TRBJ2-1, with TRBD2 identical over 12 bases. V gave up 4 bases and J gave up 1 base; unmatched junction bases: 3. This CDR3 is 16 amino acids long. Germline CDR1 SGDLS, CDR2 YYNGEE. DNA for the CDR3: TGTGCCAGCAGCTTCCTAGCGGGAGGGTCCTACAATGAGCAGTTCTTC. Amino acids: CASSFLAGGSYNEQFF.

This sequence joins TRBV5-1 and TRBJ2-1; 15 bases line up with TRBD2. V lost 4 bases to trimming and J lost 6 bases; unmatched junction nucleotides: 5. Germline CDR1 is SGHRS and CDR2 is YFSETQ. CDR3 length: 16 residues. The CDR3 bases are TGCGCCAGCAGCGCTAGGACTAGCGGGAGGGGCAATGAGCAGTTCTTC. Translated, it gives CASSARTSGRGNEQFF.

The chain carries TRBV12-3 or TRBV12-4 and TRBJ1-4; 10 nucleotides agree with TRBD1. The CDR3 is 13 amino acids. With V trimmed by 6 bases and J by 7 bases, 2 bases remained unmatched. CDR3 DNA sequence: TGTGCCAGCAGGACAGGGGGCTTTGAAAAACTGTTTTTT. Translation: CASRTGGFEKLFF.

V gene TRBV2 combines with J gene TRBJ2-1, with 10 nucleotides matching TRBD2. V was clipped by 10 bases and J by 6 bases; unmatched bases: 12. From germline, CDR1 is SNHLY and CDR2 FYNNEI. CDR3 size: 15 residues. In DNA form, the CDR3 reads TGTGCCACGAGAGGTTCGGCTAGCGGGAGCAATGAGCAGTTCTTC. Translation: CATRGSASGSNEQFF.

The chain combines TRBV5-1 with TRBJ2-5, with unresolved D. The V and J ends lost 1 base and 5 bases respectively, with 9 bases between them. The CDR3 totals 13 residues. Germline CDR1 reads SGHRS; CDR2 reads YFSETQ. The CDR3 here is CASSLSFGETQYF. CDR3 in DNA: TGCGCCAGCAGCTTGAGTTTCGGGGAGACCCAGTACTTC.

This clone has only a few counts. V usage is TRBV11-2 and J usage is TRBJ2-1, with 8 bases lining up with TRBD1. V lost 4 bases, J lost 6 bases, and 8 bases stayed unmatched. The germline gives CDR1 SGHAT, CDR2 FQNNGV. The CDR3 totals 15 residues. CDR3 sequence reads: CASSSHPDRVNEQFF. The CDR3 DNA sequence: TGTGCCAGCAGCTCGCATCCGGACAGGGTCAATGAGCAGTTCTTC.

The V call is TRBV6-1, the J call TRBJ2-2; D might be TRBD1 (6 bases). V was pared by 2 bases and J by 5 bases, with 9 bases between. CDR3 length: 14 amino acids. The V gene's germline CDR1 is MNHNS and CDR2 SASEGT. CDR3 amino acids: CASSETGTTGELFF. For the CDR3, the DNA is TGTGCCAGCAGTGAAACAGGGACGACCGGGGAGCTGTTTTTT.